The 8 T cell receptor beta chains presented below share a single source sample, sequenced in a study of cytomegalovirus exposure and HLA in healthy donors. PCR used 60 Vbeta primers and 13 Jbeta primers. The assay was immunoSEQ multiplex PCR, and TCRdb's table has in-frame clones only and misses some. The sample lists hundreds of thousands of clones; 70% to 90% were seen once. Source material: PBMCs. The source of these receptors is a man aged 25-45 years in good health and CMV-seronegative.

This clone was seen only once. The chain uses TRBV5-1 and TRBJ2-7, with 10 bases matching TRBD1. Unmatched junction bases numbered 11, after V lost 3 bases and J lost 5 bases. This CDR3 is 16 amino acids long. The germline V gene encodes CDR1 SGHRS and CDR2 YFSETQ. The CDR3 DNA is TGCGCCAGCAGCTCGCGACAGGGGGCGTTTAAGGACGAGCAGTACTTC. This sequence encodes CASSSRQGAFKDEQYF. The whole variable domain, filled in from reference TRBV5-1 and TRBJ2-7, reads KAGVTQTPRYLIKTRGQQVTLSCSPISGHRSVSWYQQTPGQGLQFLFEYFSETQRNKGNFPGRFSGRQFSNSRSEMNVSTLELGDSALYLCASSSRQGAFKDEQYFGPGTRLTVT.

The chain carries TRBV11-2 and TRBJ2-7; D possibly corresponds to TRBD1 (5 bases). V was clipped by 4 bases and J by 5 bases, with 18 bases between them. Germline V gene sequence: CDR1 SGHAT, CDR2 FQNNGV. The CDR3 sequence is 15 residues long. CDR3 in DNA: TGTGCCAGCAGCTCCGGTAGGGGTTTTGGGGACGAGCAGTACTTC. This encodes CASSSGRGFGDEQYF.

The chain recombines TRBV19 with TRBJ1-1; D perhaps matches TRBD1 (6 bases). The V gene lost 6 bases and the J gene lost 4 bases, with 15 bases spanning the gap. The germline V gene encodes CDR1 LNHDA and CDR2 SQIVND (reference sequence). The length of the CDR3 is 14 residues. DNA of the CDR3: TGTGCCAGTAGGGGGGCCAGTATCGCCACTGAAGCTTTCTTT. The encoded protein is CASRGASIATEAFF.

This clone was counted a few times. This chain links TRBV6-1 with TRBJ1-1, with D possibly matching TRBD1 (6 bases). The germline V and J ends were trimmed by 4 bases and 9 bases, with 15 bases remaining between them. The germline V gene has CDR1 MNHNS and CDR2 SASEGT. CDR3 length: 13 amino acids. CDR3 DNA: TGTGCCAGCAGTGGGTGGACAGAATGGAAAGCTTTCTTT. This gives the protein CASSGWTEWKAFF.

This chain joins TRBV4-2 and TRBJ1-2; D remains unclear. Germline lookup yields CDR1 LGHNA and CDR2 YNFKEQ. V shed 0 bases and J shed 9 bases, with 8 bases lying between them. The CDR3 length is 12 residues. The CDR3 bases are TGTGCCAGCAGCCAAGACCCAGGAAGCTACACCTTC. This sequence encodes CASSQDPGSYTF.

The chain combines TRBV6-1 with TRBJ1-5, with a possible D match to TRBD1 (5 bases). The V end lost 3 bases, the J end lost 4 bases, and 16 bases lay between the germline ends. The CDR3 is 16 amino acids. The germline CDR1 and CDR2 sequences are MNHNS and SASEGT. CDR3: CASSDRTPLGNQPQHF. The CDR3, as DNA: TGTGCCAGCAGTGACCGGACACCCCTAGGGAATCAGCCCCAGCATTTT.

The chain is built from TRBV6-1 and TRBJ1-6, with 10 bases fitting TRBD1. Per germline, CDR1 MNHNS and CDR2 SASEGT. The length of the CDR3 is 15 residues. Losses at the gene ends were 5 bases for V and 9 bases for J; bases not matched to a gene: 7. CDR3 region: CASSLVGDRGSPLHF. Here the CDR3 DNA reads TGTGCCAGCAGTTTAGTGGGGGACAGGGGTTCACCCCTCCACTTT.

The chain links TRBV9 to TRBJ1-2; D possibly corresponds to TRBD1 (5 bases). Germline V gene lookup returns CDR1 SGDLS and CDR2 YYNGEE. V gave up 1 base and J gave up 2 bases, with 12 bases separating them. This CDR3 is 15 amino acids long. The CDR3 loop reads CASSVLTGRNYGYTF. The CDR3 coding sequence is TGTGCCAGCAGCGTATTAACAGGACGCAACTATGGCTACACCTTC. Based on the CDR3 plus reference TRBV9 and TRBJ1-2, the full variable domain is DSGVTQTPKHLITATGQRVTLRCSPRSGDLSVYWYQQSLDQGLQFLIQYYNGEERAKGNILERFSAQQFPDLHSELNLSSLELGDSALYFCASSVLTGRNYGYTFGSGTRLTVV.